Each of the 25 T cell receptor beta chains below was sequenced from the same sample in a study of CD8 T cells in Susac syndrome. Reverse transcription of about 0.45 to 1 ug RNA was carried out with random hexamers. A single record per CDR3 protein comes from TCRdb applying MiXCR to the immunoSEQ multiplex PCR reads. Of about 190,000 distinct CDR3 sequences listed, approximately 94% were seen once; the top ten hold approximately 0.1%. Sequencing was performed on CD4+ T cells from PBMCs. These receptors were collected from a human donor with Susac syndrome.

This chain connects TRBV7-2 to TRBJ2-5; 13 nucleotides agree with TRBD2. The CDR3 has 14 residues. Germline CDR1 reads SGHTA; CDR2 reads FQGNSA. V was clipped by 5 bases and J by 5 bases; unmatched bases: 2. CDR3 in amino acids: CASSPGLAGETQYF. For the CDR3, the DNA is TGTGCCAGCAGCCCGGGACTAGCGGGGGAGACCCAGTACTTC. The whole variable domain, remainder taken from reference TRBV7-2 and TRBJ2-5, is GAGVSQSPSNKVTEKGKDVELRCDPISGHTALYWYRQSLGQGLEFLIYFQGNSAPDKSGLPSDRFSAERTGGSVSTLTIQRTQQEDSAVYLCASSPGLAGETQYFGPGTRLLVL.

The J gene is TRBJ1-5, the V gene TRBV6-4; maybe TRBD1 (6 bases). CDR1 MRHNA and CDR2 SNTAGT come from the germline V gene. The CDR3 length is 15 residues. The ends were cut back, 5 bases at V and 1 base at J, with 12 bases in the middle. The CDR3, as DNA: TGTGCCAGCAGTCCTTTCCAGGGGAGCAATCAGCCCCAGCATTTT. The encoded protein is CASSPFQGSNQPQHF.

The CDR3 coding sequence is TGTGCCAGCAGCTCTCCAGGGGGGAGCGAGCAGTACTTC. It is translated as CASSSPGGSEQYF. The chain uses TRBV7-2 and TRBJ2-7, with a tentative D call TRBD1 (7 bases). CDR1 and CDR2 from the germline V gene are SGHTA and FQGNSA. With 4 bases removed from V and 6 bases from J, the gap between germline ends came to 13 bases. The CDR3 is 13 amino acids.

The CDR3 coding sequence is TGCAGTGCCAGCTCCGGGACAGGAGCCTACGAGCAGTACTTC. Translating gives CSASSGTGAYEQYF. The chain uses TRBV20-1 and TRBJ2-7, with 8 bases fitting TRBD1. V shed 6 bases, J shed 2 bases, and the junction held 9 bases outside the gene matches. Germline V gene sequence: CDR1 DFQATT, CDR2 SNEGSKA (reference sequence). This CDR3 comprises 14 residues.

The chain combines TRBV15 with TRBJ2-5, with D hard to call. The CDR3 runs to 12 residues. Looked up from germline, CDR1 is LNHNV and CDR2 is YYDKDF (reference sequence). Between the trimmed V and J ends, which lost 0 bases and 4 bases, there was a span of 3 bases. The CDR3 here is CATSRDGETQYF. The CDR3, as DNA: TGTGCCACCAGCAGAGACGGAGAGACCCAGTACTTC.

This chain joins TRBV4-3 and TRBJ2-3; possibly TRBD1 or TRBD2 for D (5 bases each). The CDR3 totals 16 residues. Looked up from germline, CDR1 is LGHNA and CDR2 is YSLEER. Trimming pared 4 bases from V and 2 bases from J, leaving 16 bases between. As DNA, the CDR3 is TGCGCCAGCAGCCTTCTAGCCGGGACCCCCACAGATACGCAGTATTTT. Amino acids: CASSLLAGTPTDTQYF.

This chain connects TRBV30 to TRBJ2-7; a possible D gene is TRBD1 (5 bases). The V and J ends lost 4 bases and 2 bases respectively, with 9 bases between them. The V gene's germline CDR1 is GTSNPN and CDR2 SVGIG (reference sequence). There are 12 residues in the CDR3. CDR3 sequence: CAWTGIPYEQYF. The CDR3 DNA follows: TGTGCCTGGACAGGGATTCCCTACGAGCAGTACTTC.

The V gene is TRBV25-1, the J gene TRBJ1-5; no firm D call. The germline CDR1 and CDR2 sequences are MGHDK and SYGVNS. V shed 2 bases and J shed 4 bases, with 6 bases lying between them. The length of the CDR3 is 13 residues. In DNA, the CDR3 is TGTGCCAGCAGTGAAAGGGAAAATCAGCCCCAGCATTTT. Protein sequence: CASSERENQPQHF.

The rearrangement links TRBV18 to TRBJ2-1; possible D gene TRBD2, 5 bases. V lost 2 bases and J 2 bases, leaving 10 bases between the germline ends. The germline V gene has CDR1 KGHSH and CDR2 LQKENI. The CDR3 is 15 residues long. CDR3 sequence (DNA): TGTGCCAGCTCACCATATGAGGGAACCTACAATGAGCAGTTCTTC. As protein: CASSPYEGTYNEQFF.

V and J are TRBV14 and TRBJ2-7, with a weak D call TRBD1 (6 bases). The length of the CDR3 is 14 residues. The germline V gene encodes CDR1 SGHDN and CDR2 FVKESK. Trimming shortened V by 4 bases and J by 6 bases, and 16 bases separated the two germline ends. CDR3 protein: CASSPNRVLGEQYF. The CDR3 DNA is TGTGCCAGCAGCCCCAACAGGGTTTTAGGCGAGCAGTACTTC. Filled out from reference TRBV14 and TRBJ2-7, the complete variable domain reads EAGVTQFPSHSVIEKGQTVTLRCDPISGHDNLYWYRRVMGKEIKFLLHFVKESKQDESGMPNNRFLAERTGGTYSTLKVQPAELEDSGVYFCASSPNRVLGEQYFGPGTRLTVT.

A single count supports this clonotype. V gene TRBV5-1 combines with J gene TRBJ2-2; 10 bases align to TRBD1. The V gene's germline CDR1 is SGHRS and CDR2 YFSETQ. V shed 7 bases, J shed 6 bases, and the junction held 12 bases outside the gene matches. The CDR3 contains 16 residues. In nucleotides, the CDR3 is TGCGCCAGCGACTTGGCCGGGACAGGGGTCTCCGGGGAGCTGTTTTTT. Translated: CASDLAGTGVSGELFF. Complete variable domain (other parts from reference TRBV5-1 and TRBJ2-2): KAGVTQTPRYLIKTRGQQVTLSCSPISGHRSVSWYQQTPGQGLQFLFEYFSETQRNKGNFPGRFSGRQFSNSRSEMNVSTLELGDSALYLCASDLAGTGVSGELFFGEGSRLTVL.

J is TRBJ2-4 and V is TRBV4-2, with 9 bases matching TRBD1. The CDR3 loop spans 16 amino acids. Germline lookup yields CDR1 LGHNA and CDR2 YNFKEQ. V shed 1 base and J 8 bases; nucleotides not matched to a gene: 9. The CDR3 loop reads CASSQGATGGDYIQYF. The DNA of the CDR3 is TGTGCCAGCAGCCAAGGAGCAACAGGGGGCGATTACATTCAGTACTTC.

The chain combines TRBV29-1 with TRBJ2-7; 10 bases agree with TRBD2. CDR3 size: 11 residues. Germline V gene sequence: CDR1 SQVTM, CDR2 ANQGSEA. Losses at the gene ends were 2 bases for V and 11 bases for J; bases not matched to a gene: 3. The CDR3 DNA reads as TGCAGCGTTGAAACTAGCGGGGTGGAGTACTTC. Translating gives CSVETSGVEYF.

The V and J genes are TRBV20-1 and TRBJ2-4; D is undetermined. CDR1 is DFQATT, CDR2 SNEGSKA, per germline (reference sequence). The CDR3 contains 14 residues. V lost 3 bases to trimming and J lost 0 bases, with 9 bases between them. CDR3 loop: CSASRWTAKNIQYF. The CDR3 nucleotides are TGCAGTGCTAGTCGTTGGACAGCCAAAAACATTCAGTACTTC.

This chain links TRBV5-1 with TRBJ2-5; D is perhaps TRBD1 (5 bases). Germline CDR1 is SGHRS and CDR2 is YFSETQ. V was shortened by 4 bases and J by 4 bases, with 14 bases between the two germline ends. The CDR3 has 14 amino acids. CDR3 coding DNA: TGCGCCAGCAGCCCCGGACACGGCAGAGAGACCCAGTACTTC. Protein product: CASSPGHGRETQYF.

The genes are TRBV5-1 and TRBJ2-5, with TRBD1 identical over 12 bases. V lost 6 bases to trimming and J lost 5 bases; unmatched junction nucleotides: 14. The CDR3 sequence is 17 residues long. CDR1 is SGHRS and CDR2 is YFSETQ in the germline V gene. The CDR3 reads CASTKTGGTGGAETQYF. The CDR3 nucleotides are TGCGCCAGCACTAAAACCGGAGGGACAGGGGGCGCCGAGACCCAGTACTTC.

The rearrangement joins TRBV7-9 to TRBJ1-2; 8 bases align to TRBD1. The germline gives CDR1 SEHNR, CDR2 FQNEAQ (reference sequence). With 5 bases clipped from V and 5 bases from J, the junction kept 13 bases outside the gene matches. The CDR3 runs to 16 residues. CDR3 sequence: CASSPRRQGTVYGYTF. The DNA for the CDR3 is TGTGCCAGCAGCCCGAGGCGACAGGGGACGGTTTATGGCTACACCTTC.

The chain employs TRBV7-9 and TRBJ2-2, with D maybe TRBD2 (5 bases). This CDR3 is 16 amino acids long. Germline assignment: CDR1 SEHNR and CDR2 FQNEAQ (reference sequence). The V and J ends lost 5 bases and 4 bases respectively, with 17 bases between them. CDR3 residues: CASSPRGPDSTGELFF. The DNA of the CDR3 is TGTGCCAGCAGCCCAAGAGGTCCGGACTCCACCGGGGAGCTGTTTTTT.

V is TRBV29-1 and J is TRBJ1-1; D is possibly TRBD1 (5 bases). Per the germline V gene, CDR1 is SQVTM and CDR2 is ANQGSEA. CDR3 length: 11 amino acids. Trimming left V 6 bases short and J 4 bases short, with 9 bases between. The CDR3 region has the DNA TGCAGCGTGCTCAGGGTCACTGAAGCTTTCTTT. It is translated as CSVLRVTEAFF.

This chain connects TRBV28 to TRBJ1-2, with a possible D match to TRBD1 (5 bases). The CDR3 has 13 amino acids. CDR1 and CDR2 from the germline V gene are MDHEN and SYDVKM. Trimming left V 2 bases short and J 3 bases short, with 7 bases between. The CDR3 reads CASSLGTDYGYTF. The CDR3 region has the DNA TGTGCCAGCAGTTTAGGGACGGACTATGGCTACACCTTC.

The J gene is TRBJ2-5, the V gene TRBV18, with 7 bases aligning to TRBD2. This CDR3 region has 14 residues. From germline, CDR1 is KGHSH and CDR2 LQKENI. The trim removed 2 bases at V and 12 bases at J, leaving 12 bases unmatched. CDR3 sequence (DNA): TGTGCCAGCTCACCAGGTAGCGGACTAGAAATAAAGTACTTC. Residues: CASSPGSGLEIKYF.

This clonotype turned up a few times. The chain employs TRBV7-2 and TRBJ2-7, with D unresolved. Germline V gene data show CDR1 as SGHTA and CDR2 as FQGNSA. The V gene lost 6 bases and the J gene lost 0 bases, with 6 bases spanning the gap. This CDR3 has 12 amino acids. CDR3 protein: CASSFPSYEQYF. The CDR3 DNA is TGTGCCAGCAGTTTCCCCTCCTACGAGCAGTACTTC.

The chain is built from TRBV19 and TRBJ2-5; D could derive from TRBD1 or TRBD2 (6 bases each). This CDR3 comprises 17 residues. V lost 1 base and J lost 2, with 17 bases in between. Germline V gene sequence: CDR1 LNHDA, CDR2 SQIVND (reference sequence). CDR3 sequence: CASSIAPGARPQETQYF. The CDR3 DNA follows: TGTGCCAGTAGTATAGCGCCGGGGGCGAGACCTCAAGAGACCCAGTACTTC. Together with reference TRBV19 and TRBJ2-5, the CDR3 gives the full variable domain: DGGITQSPKYLFRKEGQNVTLSCEQNLNHDAMYWYRQDPGQGLRLIYYSQIVNDFQKGDIAEGYSVSREKKESFPLTVTSAQKNPTAFYLCASSIAPGARPQETQYFGPGTRLLVL.

This chain joins TRBV11-1 and TRBJ2-7; D is unresolved. Looked up from germline, CDR1 is SGHAT and CDR2 is FQDESV (reference sequence). Trimming left V 5 bases short and J 4 bases short, with 12 bases between. This CDR3 has 13 residues. CDR3 in amino acids: CASSPRPLYEQYF. Written as DNA, the CDR3 is TGTGCCAGCAGCCCGCGGCCCCTTTACGAGCAGTACTTC.

The V call is TRBV29-1, the J call TRBJ1-1; D is unresolved. Germline CDR1 and CDR2: SQVTM and ANQGSEA. The V and J ends lost 4 bases and 0 bases respectively, with 6 bases between them. CDR3 length equals 12 residues. The CDR3 is CSVVPLNTEAFF. The CDR3 coding sequence is TGCAGCGTTGTGCCCCTGAACACTGAAGCTTTCTTT.